The present T cell receptor (beta chain) was sequenced within a study of T cells in Graves' hyperthyroidism and ophthalmopathy. The CDR3 contains 15 residues. The V and J ends lost 8 bases and 3 bases respectively, with 16 bases between them. Per germline, CDR1 MNHNS and CDR2 SASEGT. This clonotype was detected ten times or more. Out of around 10 ml of fresh peripheral blood came the PBMCs. TCR beta CDR3 regions were amplified from RNA transcripts. Using the HTBI primer set, a first-round RT-PCR was run on the TCR CDR3. Each CDR3 protein is one row after TCRdb ran MiXCR on the multiplex PCR reads. The data show 480,000 or so distinct CDR3 sequences, 13% to 15% seen once.

The receptor was isolated from a woman under 30 with Graves' hyperthyroidism. Sample: blood. The chain uses TRBV6-1 and TRBJ2-2, with D perhaps assigned TRBD1 or TRBD2 (5 bases each). Written as DNA, the CDR3 is TGTGCCAGCTGGGGCGCTTCGGAGGACACCGGGGAGCTGTTTTTT. Translated: CASWGASEDTGELFF.